These 9 T cell receptor beta chains came from one sample sequenced in a study of beta chain features in type 1 diabetes. What was sequenced were expressed TCRB transcripts, since all of the isolated RNA had been reverse transcribed. The table came from immunoSEQ multiplex PCR; TCRdb's copy has only in-frame clones and leaves some out. The data hold under 400,000 clones, with around 15% observed a single time. Sequenced material: central memory CD4+ T cells from blood. These receptor sequences come from a man aged 25-45 years in good health.

Comments on this clone: The sample carries other DNA sequences with the same CDR3. The chain carries TRBV6-5 and TRBJ2-7; TRBD1 aligns across 9 bases. CDR1 MNHEY and CDR2 SVGAGI come from the germline V gene. V lost 5 bases and J lost 3; bases outside the gene matches: 5. This CDR3 comprises 14 residues. DNA for the CDR3: TGTGCCAGCAGTGTGACAGGGGGGAGCTACGAGCAGTACGTC. It yields the protein CASSVTGGSYEQYV.

The chain uses TRBV5-6 and TRBJ1-2; D ambiguous. The CDR3 is 15 amino acids. Trimming pared 1 base from V and 4 bases from J, leaving 14 bases between. Per germline, CDR1 SGHDT and CDR2 YYEEEE. The CDR3 sequence: CASSLMSGKIYGYTF. For the CDR3, the DNA is TGTGCCAGCAGCTTGATGTCCGGAAAAATCTATGGCTACACCTTC.

J is TRBJ1-1 and V is TRBV4-3, with no clear D. The CDR3 spans 15 residues. Trimming stripped 0 bases from V and 7 bases from J, with 15 bases between. Germline loops: CDR1 LGHNA, CDR2 YSLEER. The CDR3: CASSQDSGKPVEAFF. The CDR3, as DNA: TGCGCCAGCAGCCAAGATTCCGGGAAGCCGGTTGAAGCTTTCTTT.

As regards this clone: One end of the junction does not line up with germline, which may come from a read error. The chain carries TRBV7-2 and TRBJ1-5, with D perhaps TRBD1 (5 bases). CDR1 SGHTA and CDR2 FQGNSA come from the germline V gene. The length of the CDR3 is 14 residues. The CDR3 protein is CAGSSAGGIQPQHF. The DNA for the CDR3 is TGTGCCGGCAGCTCCGCGGGGGGGATTCAGCCCCAGCATTTT.

The CDR3 loop is CASSVEDRAAFF. Written as DNA, the CDR3 is TGTGCCAGCAGCGTAGAGGACAGGGCCGCTTTCTTT. This chain joins TRBV9 and TRBJ1-1; 8 bases map to TRBD1. V shed 0 bases and J 11 bases; nucleotides not matched to a gene: 3. The length of the CDR3 is 12 residues. The V gene's germline CDR1 is SGDLS and CDR2 YYNGEE.

This clone was counted a few times. The V gene is TRBV20-1, the J gene TRBJ2-7; D remains ambiguous. From germline, CDR1 is DFQATT and CDR2 SNEGSKA (reference sequence). V dropped 6 bases and J dropped 3 bases, with 9 bases sitting between them. The CDR3 extends over 11 amino acids. The CDR3 DNA is TGCAGTGCAAACCTAGGCTACGAGCAGTACGTC. Residues: CSANLGYEQYV.

The V call is TRBV7-2, the J call TRBJ1-6; no definite D call. Between the trimmed V and J ends, which lost 1 base and 0 bases, there was a span of 13 bases. The CDR3 totals 18 residues. Germline V gives CDR1 SGHTA, CDR2 FQGNSA. Here the CDR3 DNA reads TGTGCCAGCAGCTTAGTCGCGGGAATGGGCTCCTATAATTCACCCCTCCACTTT. Translation gives CASSLVAGMGSYNSPLHF.

V gene TRBV2 combines with J gene TRBJ1-4; 7 bases map to TRBD1. CDR3 size: 15 residues. With V trimmed by 5 bases and J by 6 bases, 9 bases remained unmatched. The germline V gene encodes CDR1 SNHLY and CDR2 FYNNEI. CDR3 nucleotide sequence: TGTGCCAGCAGTTTACCCGGACAGGCGGATGAAAAACTGTTTTTT. This encodes CASSLPGQADEKLFF. Full variable domain (outside the CDR3, taken from reference TRBV2 and TRBJ1-4): EPEVTQTPSHQVTQMGQEVILRCVPISNHLYFYWYRQILGQKVEFLVSFYNNEISEKSEIFDDQFSVERPDGSNFTLKIRSTKLEDSAMYFCASSLPGQADEKLFFGSGTQLSVL.

There are a few counts of this clone. V gene TRBV7-2 combines with J gene TRBJ2-7; D is unclear. The V gene's germline CDR1 is SGHTA and CDR2 FQGNSA. This CDR3 region has 11 residues. Trimming left V 1 base short and J 8 bases short, with 6 bases between. In DNA form, the CDR3 reads TGTGCCAGCAGCTTAGACTTAAAGCAGTACTTC. It specifies CASSLDLKQYF.